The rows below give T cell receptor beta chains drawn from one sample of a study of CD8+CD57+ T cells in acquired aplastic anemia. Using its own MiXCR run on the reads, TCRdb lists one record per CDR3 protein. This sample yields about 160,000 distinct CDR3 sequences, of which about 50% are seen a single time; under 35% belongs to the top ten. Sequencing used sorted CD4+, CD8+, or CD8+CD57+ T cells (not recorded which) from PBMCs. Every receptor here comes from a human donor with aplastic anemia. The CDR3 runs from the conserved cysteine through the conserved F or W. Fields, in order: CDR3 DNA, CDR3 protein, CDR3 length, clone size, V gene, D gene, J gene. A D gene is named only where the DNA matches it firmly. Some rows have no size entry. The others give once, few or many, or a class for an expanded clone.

cdr3_nt: TGTGCCATCAGTGACCCAGTCGGACTAGCGGGGGCCTCGAGCAAAGAGACCCAGTACTTC; cdr3_aa: CAISDPVGLAGASSKETQYF; cdr3_length: 20; clone_size: .; v_call: TRBV10-3; d_call: TRBD2; j_call: TRBJ2-5
cdr3_nt: TGTGCCAGCAGCTTAGTGCGGGAGACCTACGAGCAGTACTTC; cdr3_aa: CASSLVRETYEQYF; cdr3_length: 14; clone_size: .; v_call: TRBV7-8; d_call: TRBD2; j_call: TRBJ2-7
cdr3_nt: TGTGCCATCAGCGTCGACACCGCCTACGAGCAGTACTTC; cdr3_aa: CAISVDTAYEQYF; cdr3_length: 13; clone_size: many; v_call: TRBV10-3; d_call: .; j_call: TRBJ2-7
cdr3_nt: TGTGCCAGCAGCTCCGGGACAGGGGGTAACACAGATACGCAGTATTTT; cdr3_aa: CASSSGTGGNTDTQYF; cdr3_length: 16; clone_size: .; v_call: TRBV11-1; d_call: TRBD1; j_call: TRBJ2-3
cdr3_nt: TGTGCCAGCAGCTTAGCGAATGGGTACGAGCAGTACTTC; cdr3_aa: CASSLANGYEQYF; cdr3_length: 13; clone_size: many; v_call: TRBV11-1; d_call: .; j_call: TRBJ2-7
cdr3_nt: TGTGCCAGCAGGAGGACAGGGGCTGGGGATTCTGGAAACACCATATATTTT; cdr3_aa: CASRRTGAGDSGNTIYF; cdr3_length: 17; clone_size: .; v_call: TRBV11-1; d_call: TRBD1; j_call: TRBJ1-3
cdr3_nt: TGCGCCAGCCGAAACTCCTACGAGCAGTACTTC; cdr3_aa: CASRNSYEQYF; cdr3_length: 11; clone_size: many; v_call: TRBV5-1; d_call: .; j_call: TRBJ2-7
cdr3_nt: TGTGCCAGCAGCGTAGGGCTATCAACTAATGAAAAACTGTTTTTT; cdr3_aa: CASSVGLSTNEKLFF; cdr3_length: 15; clone_size: many; v_call: TRBV9; d_call: .; j_call: TRBJ1-4
cdr3_nt: TGTGCCAGCAGTGACCCTAGGACAGCCGCGGGGAATTCACCCCTCCACTTT; cdr3_aa: CASSDPRTAAGNSPLHF; cdr3_length: 17; clone_size: .; v_call: TRBV2; d_call: .; j_call: TRBJ1-6
cdr3_nt: TGCGCCAGCAGCTCGGTGACAGGAGGCTACTATGGCTACACCTTC; cdr3_aa: CASSSVTGGYYGYTF; cdr3_length: 15; clone_size: .; v_call: TRBV5-1; d_call: .; j_call: TRBJ1-2
cdr3_nt: TGTGCCAGCGAATGGGGGGATGGGGGCACTGAAGCTTTCTTT; cdr3_aa: CASEWGDGGTEAFF; cdr3_length: 14; clone_size: many; v_call: TRBV6-6; d_call: .; j_call: TRBJ1-1
cdr3_nt: TGTGCCACCGGGTTCCAAGAGACCCAGTACTTC; cdr3_aa: CATGFQETQYF; cdr3_length: 11; clone_size: .; v_call: TRBV10-3; d_call: .; j_call: TRBJ2-5
cdr3_nt: TGTGCCAGCAGCTTGTTGCTAGCGGACCAAGAGACCCAGTACTTC; cdr3_aa: CASSLLLADQETQYF; cdr3_length: 15; clone_size: .; v_call: TRBV7-9; d_call: TRBD2; j_call: TRBJ2-5
cdr3_nt: TGTGCCAGCAGTGACCCACAGGGGGACACTGAAGCTTTCTTT; cdr3_aa: CASSDPQGDTEAFF; cdr3_length: 14; clone_size: many; v_call: TRBV6-4; d_call: TRBD1; j_call: TRBJ1-1
cdr3_nt: TGCGCCAGCAGCCCCTGGAGCCCAGGGGGCTATGGCTACACCTTC; cdr3_aa: CASSPWSPGGYGYTF; cdr3_length: 15; clone_size: many; v_call: TRBV4-3; d_call: TRBD1; j_call: TRBJ1-2
cdr3_nt: TGCAGTGCGATGGGACTAGCGGATTCCTACGAGCAGTACTTC; cdr3_aa: CSAMGLADSYEQYF; cdr3_length: 14; clone_size: .; v_call: TRBV20-1; d_call: TRBD2; j_call: TRBJ2-7
cdr3_nt: TGTGCCAGCAGATGGACTAGCGGGACTAATGAGCAGTTCTTC; cdr3_aa: CASRWTSGTNEQFF; cdr3_length: 14; clone_size: .; v_call: TRBV27; d_call: TRBD2; j_call: TRBJ2-1
cdr3_nt: TGTGCCAGCAGACCGGGGACAGGAGACTATGGCTACACCTTC; cdr3_aa: CASRPGTGDYGYTF; cdr3_length: 14; clone_size: many; v_call: TRBV6-1; d_call: TRBD1; j_call: TRBJ1-2
cdr3_nt: TGTGCCAGCAGTGACAGAACCGAGACCCAGTACTTC; cdr3_aa: CASSDRTETQYF; cdr3_length: 12; clone_size: .; v_call: TRBV2; d_call: .; j_call: TRBJ2-5
cdr3_nt: TGTGCCAGCAGCTTAGGAGATACCGGGGAGCTGTTTTTT; cdr3_aa: CASSLGDTGELFF; cdr3_length: 13; clone_size: many; v_call: TRBV7-2; d_call: .; j_call: TRBJ2-2
cdr3_nt: TGTGCCAGCAGCTCCCGTTCTGCGGTGAACACTGAAGCTTTCTTT; cdr3_aa: CASSSRSAVNTEAFF; cdr3_length: 15; clone_size: .; v_call: TRBV27; d_call: .; j_call: TRBJ1-1
cdr3_nt: TGCGCCAGCAGCTTACTAGCGGGAGGGCCCGGTGAGCAGTTCTTC; cdr3_aa: CASSLLAGGPGEQFF; cdr3_length: 15; clone_size: .; v_call: TRBV5-1; d_call: TRBD2; j_call: TRBJ2-1
cdr3_nt: TGCGCCAGCAGGGCGACAGGGGCTGATGGCTACACCTTC; cdr3_aa: CASRATGADGYTF; cdr3_length: 13; clone_size: .; v_call: TRBV10-2; d_call: TRBD1; j_call: TRBJ1-2
cdr3_nt: TGTGCCAGTAGTATCCCGACAGGGGCAGGAAACACCATATATTTT; cdr3_aa: CASSIPTGAGNTIYF; cdr3_length: 15; clone_size: .; v_call: TRBV19; d_call: TRBD1; j_call: TRBJ1-3
cdr3_nt: TGCAGCGTTGAAGGCGCAGGTATTATGAACACTGAAGCTTTCTTT; cdr3_aa: CSVEGAGIMNTEAFF; cdr3_length: 15; clone_size: .; v_call: TRBV29-1; d_call: .; j_call: TRBJ1-1
cdr3_nt: TGTGCCAGCAGCGTCGGGGACAGGGTCACTGAAGCTTTCTTT; cdr3_aa: CASSVGDRVTEAFF; cdr3_length: 14; clone_size: many; v_call: TRBV2; d_call: TRBD1; j_call: TRBJ1-1
cdr3_nt: TGCAGCAGTTACTCGCGTGACAGGGGTTCCTACGAGCAGTACTTC; cdr3_aa: CSSYSRDRGSYEQYF; cdr3_length: 15; clone_size: .; v_call: TRBV29-1; d_call: TRBD1; j_call: TRBJ2-7
cdr3_nt: TGTGCCAGCAGCGTAGTCGGGGGTACGGATACGCAGTATTTT; cdr3_aa: CASSVVGGTDTQYF; cdr3_length: 14; clone_size: .; v_call: TRBV9; d_call: .; j_call: TRBJ2-3
cdr3_nt: TGTGCCAGTAGTATTGGGGGGGCGATATTGGACGAGCAGTACTTC; cdr3_aa: CASSIGGAILDEQYF; cdr3_length: 15; clone_size: .; v_call: TRBV19; d_call: .; j_call: TRBJ2-7
cdr3_nt: TGTGCCAGCAGTTTAGGTCGCCCGAGCGCTGAAGCTTTCTTT; cdr3_aa: CASSLGRPSAEAFF; cdr3_length: 14; clone_size: .; v_call: TRBV9; d_call: .; j_call: TRBJ1-1
cdr3_nt: TGTGCCAGCAGCCAAGCTAGCAGCCCTAGCACAGATACGCAGTATTTT; cdr3_aa: CASSQASSPSTDTQYF; cdr3_length: 16; clone_size: many; v_call: TRBV4-2; d_call: .; j_call: TRBJ2-3
cdr3_nt: TGTGCCAGCAGAAGCCCGCGGGGGGGGGAGACCCAGTACTTC; cdr3_aa: CASRSPRGGETQYF; cdr3_length: 14; clone_size: many; v_call: TRBV12-3/TRBV12-4; d_call: TRBD2; j_call: TRBJ2-5
cdr3_nt: TGTGCCAGCAGCTTAAGGTCCAGGGCTTATGGGGCCAACGTCCTGACTTTC; cdr3_aa: CASSLRSRAYGANVLTF; cdr3_length: 17; clone_size: .; v_call: TRBV11-2; d_call: .; j_call: TRBJ2-6
cdr3_nt: TGTGCCAGTAGTAAGGGATTCGAGACCCAGTACTTC; cdr3_aa: CASSKGFETQYF; cdr3_length: 12; clone_size: .; v_call: TRBV19; d_call: .; j_call: TRBJ2-5
cdr3_nt: TGCAGTGCTAGCCTGGATGGAAGCGCTGAGCAGTTCTTC; cdr3_aa: CSASLDGSAEQFF; cdr3_length: 13; clone_size: .; v_call: TRBV20-1; d_call: .; j_call: TRBJ2-1
cdr3_nt: TGTGCCACCAGCAGAGATGTGAATAGCGGGTACGAGCAGTACTTC; cdr3_aa: CATSRDVNSGYEQYF; cdr3_length: 15; clone_size: .; v_call: TRBV15; d_call: TRBD2; j_call: TRBJ2-7
cdr3_nt: TGTGCCAGCAGCCAAGCCAGGGCCATATACAATGAGCAGTTCTTC; cdr3_aa: CASSQARAIYNEQFF; cdr3_length: 15; clone_size: many; v_call: TRBV14; d_call: .; j_call: TRBJ2-1
cdr3_nt: TGTGCCAGCAGCCAATTCTACGGGTACGAGCAGTACTTC; cdr3_aa: CASSQFYGYEQYF; cdr3_length: 13; clone_size: .; v_call: TRBV3-1; d_call: .; j_call: TRBJ2-7
cdr3_nt: TGTGCCATCAGTGGGGCCCAAACAGGGGAATATGGCTACACCTTC; cdr3_aa: CAISGAQTGEYGYTF; cdr3_length: 15; clone_size: .; v_call: TRBV10-3; d_call: TRBD1; j_call: TRBJ1-2
cdr3_nt: TGCAGTGCTAGAGAACCGGGCTCTAATGAAAAACTGTTTTTT; cdr3_aa: CSAREPGSNEKLFF; cdr3_length: 14; clone_size: .; v_call: TRBV20-1; d_call: .; j_call: TRBJ1-4
cdr3_nt: TGTGCCATCAGTGAGACAGGGAGCACAGATACGCAGTATTTT; cdr3_aa: CAISETGSTDTQYF; cdr3_length: 14; clone_size: many; v_call: TRBV10-3; d_call: .; j_call: TRBJ2-3
cdr3_nt: TGTGCCACCAGTGATACAGGACGGATCCACGAGCAGTACTTC; cdr3_aa: CATSDTGRIHEQYF; cdr3_length: 14; clone_size: many; v_call: TRBV24-1; d_call: .; j_call: TRBJ2-7
cdr3_nt: TGTGCCAGTAGTATAGCGGGACGGAGCTCCTACGAGCAGTACTTC; cdr3_aa: CASSIAGRSSYEQYF; cdr3_length: 15; clone_size: many; v_call: TRBV19; d_call: .; j_call: TRBJ2-7
cdr3_nt: TGTGCCAGTAGTATGTGGGACTCCTTTAACTATGGCTACACCTTC; cdr3_aa: CASSMWDSFNYGYTF; cdr3_length: 15; clone_size: .; v_call: TRBV19; d_call: .; j_call: TRBJ1-2
cdr3_nt: TGTGCCAGCAGTGAGACAGGGGGGTCTGGAAACACCATATATTTT; cdr3_aa: CASSETGGSGNTIYF; cdr3_length: 15; clone_size: .; v_call: TRBV25-1; d_call: TRBD1; j_call: TRBJ1-3